This entry describes one TCR beta chain. This sample is part of a study of cytomegalovirus exposure and HLA in healthy donors. This table comes from immunoSEQ multiplex PCR, and its TCRdb copy is limited to in-frame clones, with some not included. The table records some 220,000 clones, about 93% of them present only once. The receptor's source is a woman aged 18 to 35 in good health and CMV-seronegative. The sample comprised PBMCs.

The DNA for the CDR3 is TGTGCCAGCAGCCCATCAGGGTTCTACGAGCAGTACTTC. It specifies CASSPSGFYEQYF. The chain couples TRBV7-3 to TRBJ2-7, with D possibly being TRBD1 (5 bases). CDR1 SGHTA and CDR2 FQGTGA come from the germline V gene. The CDR3 totals 13 residues. The V gene lost 5 bases and the J gene lost 3 bases, with 11 bases spanning the gap.